This T cell receptor beta chain came from a study of OX40 agonist ivuxolimab in advanced cancers. Study outcomes and limitations: On average, a greater number of expanded clones characterised CD8+ T cells relative to CD4+. Normalized expansion of T-cell clones was also low for some nonresponders.

Remarks on this clone: Its antigen remains unidentified.

V shed 2 bases and J 4 bases; nucleotides not matched to a gene: 4. Germline lookup yields CDR1 PRHDT and CDR2 FYEKMQ (reference sequence). This CDR3 region has 15 residues. Clones were sequenced by immunoSEQ multiplex PCR, and TCRdb holds only the in-frame ones, with some missing. This table has roughly 9,500 clones, 66% appearing once. The receptor's source is an adult with an advanced solid tumor such as melanoma, head and neck, liver or kidney cancer. Sequencing was performed on CD4+ or CD8+ T cells sorted from blood, taken in a trial of the OX40 agonist ivuxolimab. The genes are TRBV13 and TRBJ2-7; 11 nucleotides match TRBD2. CDR3 sequence reads: CASSLQLAGVYEQYF. DNA of the CDR3: TGTGCCAGCAGCTTACAACTAGCGGGGGTATACGAGCAGTACTTC.